The rows below give T cell receptor beta chains drawn from one sample of a study of technical replicates of blood from a few donors. Some clones are missing from TCRdb's copy, which holds only in-frame ones; the method was immunoSEQ multiplex PCR. The sample holds more than 9,000 clones, about 94% seen once. Sequenced sample: PBMCs. The receptors come from a human donor in good health. Each CDR3 is given without its conserved first and last residue. Expanded clones are given a class, and other clones once, few, many or no size at all.

CDR3 protein	V gene	J gene	clone size
ASSHREGKNIQY	TRBV27	TRBJ2-4	NA
AISVEGDNEQF	TRBV10-3	TRBJ2-1	NA
ASRSGSVEVEQF	TRBV5-4	TRBJ2-1	NA
ASSIGGPGELF	TRBV19	TRBJ2-2	NA
ASSLQGLGSYEQY	TRBV27	TRBJ2-7	NA
ASSESSGGGTDTQY	TRBV6-1	TRBJ2-3	NA
ASRSGQGNTGELF	TRBV5-1	TRBJ2-2	NA
ASSPGTSGDAYSEQY	TRBV5-1	TRBJ2-7	NA
ASSSKTGTYEQY	TRBV5-4	TRBJ2-7	NA
AWSREVYEQY	TRBV30	TRBJ2-7	NA
ASSYSAEADGYT	TRBV6-6	TRBJ1-2	NA
ASSWGGDPNTGELF	TRBV28	TRBJ2-2	once